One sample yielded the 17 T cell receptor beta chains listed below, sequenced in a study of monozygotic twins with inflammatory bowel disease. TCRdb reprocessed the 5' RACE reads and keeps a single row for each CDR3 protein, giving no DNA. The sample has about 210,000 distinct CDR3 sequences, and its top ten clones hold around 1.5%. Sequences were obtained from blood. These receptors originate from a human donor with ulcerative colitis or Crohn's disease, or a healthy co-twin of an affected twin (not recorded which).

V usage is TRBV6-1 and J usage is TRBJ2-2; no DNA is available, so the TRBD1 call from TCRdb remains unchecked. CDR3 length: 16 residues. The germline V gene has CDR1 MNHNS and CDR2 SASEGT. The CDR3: CASSPWDRRYTGELFF.

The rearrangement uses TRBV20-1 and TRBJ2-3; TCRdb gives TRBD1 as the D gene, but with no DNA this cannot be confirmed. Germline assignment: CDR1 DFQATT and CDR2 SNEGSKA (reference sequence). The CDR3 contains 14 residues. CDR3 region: CSAGGGGSTDTQYF.

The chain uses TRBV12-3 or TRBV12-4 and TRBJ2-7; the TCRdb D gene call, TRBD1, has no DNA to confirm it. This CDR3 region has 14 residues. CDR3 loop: CASSLGPRDYEQYF.

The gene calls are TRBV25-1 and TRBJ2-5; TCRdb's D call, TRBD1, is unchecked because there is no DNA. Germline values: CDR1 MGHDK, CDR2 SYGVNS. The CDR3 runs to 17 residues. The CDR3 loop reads CASSEYGNSGVQETQYF.

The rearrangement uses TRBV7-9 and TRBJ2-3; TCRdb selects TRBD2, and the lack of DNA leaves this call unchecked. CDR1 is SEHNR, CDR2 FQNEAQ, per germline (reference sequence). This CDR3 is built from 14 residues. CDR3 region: CASSLAGTWDTQYF.

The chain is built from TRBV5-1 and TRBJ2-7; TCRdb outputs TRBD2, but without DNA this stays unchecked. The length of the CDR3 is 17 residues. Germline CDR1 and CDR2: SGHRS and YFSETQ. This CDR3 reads CASSLAGASGVSYEQYF.

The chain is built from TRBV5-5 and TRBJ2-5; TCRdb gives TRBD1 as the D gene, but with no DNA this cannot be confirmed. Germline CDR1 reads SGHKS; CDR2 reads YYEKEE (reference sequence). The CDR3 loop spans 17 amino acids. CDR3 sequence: CASSYVWGPNSQETQYF.

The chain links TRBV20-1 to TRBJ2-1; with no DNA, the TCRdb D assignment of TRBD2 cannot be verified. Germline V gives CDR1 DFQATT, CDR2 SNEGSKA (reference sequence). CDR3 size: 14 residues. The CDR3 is CSAKAGEGITEQFF.

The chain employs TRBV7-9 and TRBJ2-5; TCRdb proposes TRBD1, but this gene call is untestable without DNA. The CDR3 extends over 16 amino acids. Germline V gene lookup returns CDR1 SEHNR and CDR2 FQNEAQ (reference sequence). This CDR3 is CASSFRAGAYQETQYF.

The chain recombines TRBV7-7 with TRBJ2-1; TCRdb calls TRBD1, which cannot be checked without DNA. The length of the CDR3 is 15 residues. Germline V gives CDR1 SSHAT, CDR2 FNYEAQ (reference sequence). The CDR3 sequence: CASSPRDSPYNEQFF.

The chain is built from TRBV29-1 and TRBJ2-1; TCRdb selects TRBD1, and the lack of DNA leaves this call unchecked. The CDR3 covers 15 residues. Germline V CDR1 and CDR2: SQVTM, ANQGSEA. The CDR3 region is CSVVRGTESYNEQFF.

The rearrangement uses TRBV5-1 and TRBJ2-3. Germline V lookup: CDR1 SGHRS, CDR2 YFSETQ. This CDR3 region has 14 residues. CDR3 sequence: CASSSTTFTDTQYF.

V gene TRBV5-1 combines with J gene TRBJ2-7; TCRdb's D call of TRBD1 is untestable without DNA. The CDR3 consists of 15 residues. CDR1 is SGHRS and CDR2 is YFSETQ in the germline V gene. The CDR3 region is CASSPGTATPYEQYF.

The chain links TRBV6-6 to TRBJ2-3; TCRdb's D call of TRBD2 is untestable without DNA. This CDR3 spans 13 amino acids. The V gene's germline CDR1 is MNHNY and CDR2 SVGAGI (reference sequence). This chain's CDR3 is CASGVAGGDTQYF.

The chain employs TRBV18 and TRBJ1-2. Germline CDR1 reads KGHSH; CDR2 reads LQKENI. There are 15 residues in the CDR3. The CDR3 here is CASSRTGQFNYGYTF.

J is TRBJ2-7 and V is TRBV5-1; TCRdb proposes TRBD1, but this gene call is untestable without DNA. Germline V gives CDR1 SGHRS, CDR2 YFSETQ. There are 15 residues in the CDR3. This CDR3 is CASSLGDRRTDEQYF. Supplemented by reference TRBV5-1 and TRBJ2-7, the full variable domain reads KAGVTQTPRYLIKTRGQQVTLSCSPISGHRSVSWYQQTPGQGLQFLFEYFSETQRNKGNFPGRFSGRQFSNSRSEMNVSTLELGDSALYLCASSLGDRRTDEQYFGPGTRLTVT.

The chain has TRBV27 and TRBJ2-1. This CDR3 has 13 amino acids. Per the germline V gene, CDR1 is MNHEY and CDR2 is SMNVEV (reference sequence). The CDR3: CASSIHRYNEQFF.